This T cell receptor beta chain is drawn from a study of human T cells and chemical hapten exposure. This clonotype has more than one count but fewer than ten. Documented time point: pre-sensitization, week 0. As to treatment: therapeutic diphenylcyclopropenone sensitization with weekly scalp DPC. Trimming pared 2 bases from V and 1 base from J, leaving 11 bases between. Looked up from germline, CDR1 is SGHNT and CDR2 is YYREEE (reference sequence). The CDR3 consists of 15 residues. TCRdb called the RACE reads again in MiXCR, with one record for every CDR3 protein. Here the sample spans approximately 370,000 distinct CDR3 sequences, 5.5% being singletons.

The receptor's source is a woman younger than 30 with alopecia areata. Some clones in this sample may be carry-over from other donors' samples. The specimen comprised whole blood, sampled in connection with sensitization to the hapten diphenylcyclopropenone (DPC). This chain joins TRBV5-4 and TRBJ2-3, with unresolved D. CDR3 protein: CASSLGPRGTDTQYF. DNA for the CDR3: TGTGCCAGCAGCTTAGGACCGCGCGGCACAGATACGCAGTATTTT.